Shown below are 15 T cell receptor beta chains from a single sample sequenced in a study of T cell responses to AZD1222 COVID-19 vaccine. Measured with immunoSEQ multiplex PCR; TCRdb has only the in-frame clones, and not every one. The sample records roughly 150,000 clones, roughly 91% being singletons. The sequencing used peripheral blood, collected on day 0 of AZD1222 vaccination. The receptors stem from an adult in good health.

The chain combines TRBV19 with TRBJ2-2, with no clear D. This CDR3 is 13 amino acids long. Trimming removed 7 bases at V and 1 base at J, with 7 bases between. Germline V gene sequence: CDR1 LNHDA, CDR2 SQIVND (reference sequence). The CDR3 here is CASMEWNTGELFF. Written as DNA, the CDR3 is TGTGCCAGTATGGAATGGAACACCGGGGAGCTGTTTTTT.

The rearrangement links TRBV7-9 to TRBJ1-3, with 7 bases aligning to TRBD1. Trimming removed 5 bases from V and 5 bases from J; junction bases left unmatched: 15. There are 17 residues in the CDR3. Germline V gene lookup returns CDR1 SEHNR and CDR2 FQNEAQ (reference sequence). The CDR3 is CASSPRQGEIFRNTIYF. CDR3 DNA: TGTGCCAGCAGCCCGCGACAGGGTGAAATCTTTAGAAACACCATATATTTT.

This chain joins TRBV3-1 (or the pseudogene TRBV3-2) and TRBJ1-2; 7 bases agree with TRBD1. V lost 2 bases and J lost 2; bases outside the gene matches: 5. This CDR3 is built from 15 residues. Germline CDR1 is LGHDT and CDR2 is YNNKEL (reference sequence). The CDR3 spells CASSQFGTENYGYTF. The CDR3 DNA follows: TGTGCCAGCAGCCAATTTGGGACAGAGAACTATGGCTACACCTTC.

The chain combines TRBV19 with TRBJ1-1; TRBD1 aligns across 10 bases. Germline loops: CDR1 LNHDA, CDR2 SQIVND (reference sequence). Trimming cost V 7 bases and J 1 base; bases outside gene matches: 15. CDR3 size: 18 residues. CDR3 in DNA: TGTGCCAGTACCCTCCTAAGGGGACAGGGGTTAAGGAACACTGAAGCTTTCTTT. This translates into CASTLLRGQGLRNTEAFF.

The chain is built from TRBV14 and TRBJ1-3, with TRBD1 identical over 7 bases. The V segment lost 4 bases and the J segment 8 bases; nucleotides outside the gene matches: 8. The CDR3 is 14 amino acids. CDR1 SGHDN and CDR2 FVKESK come from the germline V gene. The CDR3 sequence: CASSPRTGVDTIYF. Here the CDR3 DNA reads TGTGCCAGCAGCCCCCGGACAGGTGTGGACACCATATATTTT.

This chain connects TRBV7-9 to TRBJ1-2; D unclear. Trimming took off 2 bases at V and 5 bases at J, with 18 bases between the two ends. This CDR3 region has 16 residues. Germline V gives CDR1 SEHNR, CDR2 FQNEAQ (reference sequence). The CDR3 coding sequence is TGTGCCAGCAGCTTAACCCACTCCAGTAAGAATTATGGCTACACCTTC. This gives the protein CASSLTHSSKNYGYTF.

The J gene is TRBJ1-6, the V gene TRBV27; 7 nucleotides align to TRBD1. There are 14 residues in the CDR3. In germline, CDR1 is MNHEY, CDR2 SMNVEV (reference sequence). Trimming took 5 bases from V and 9 from J; bases not matched to a gene: 7. CDR3 protein: CASSLDRARSPLHF. CDR3 DNA: TGTGCCAGCAGTCTCGACAGGGCCCGTTCACCCCTCCACTTT.

This chain joins TRBV18 and TRBJ1-4, with D unresolved. Trimming left V 2 bases short and J 3 bases short, with 7 bases between. Per germline, CDR1 KGHSH and CDR2 LQKENI. CDR3 size: 14 residues. Here the CDR3 reads CASSPRRPNEKLFF. The CDR3 DNA follows: TGTGCCAGCTCACCAAGACGGCCTAATGAAAAACTGTTTTTT.

This chain connects TRBV7-9 to TRBJ1-4; possibly TRBD1 for D (6 bases). Per germline, CDR1 SEHNR and CDR2 FQNEAQ (reference sequence). With 0 bases removed from V and 8 bases from J, the gap between germline ends came to 19 bases. The CDR3 consists of 17 residues. In nucleotides, the CDR3 is TGTGCCAGCAGCTTAGCCCTGGACAGTTCCGTAGGAGAAAAACTGTTTTTT. Translated: CASSLALDSSVGEKLFF.

The V and J genes are TRBV2 and TRBJ2-7, with TRBD2 matching over 14 bases. The CDR3 has 15 residues. The V and J ends lost 4 bases and 4 bases, in that order; junction bases with no gene match: 3. Germline CDR1 SNHLY, CDR2 FYNNEI. CDR3 loop: CASSGLAGGKYEQYF. CDR3 sequence (DNA): TGTGCCAGCAGTGGACTAGCGGGGGGGAAATACGAGCAGTACTTC.

The chain is built from TRBV4-3 and TRBJ2-7; TRBD2 matches 8 bases. Germline CDR1 and CDR2: LGHNA and YSLEER. J was trimmed by 3 bases and V by 0 bases; bases with no gene match: 16. The CDR3 is 19 amino acids. The CDR3 region is CASSQEAPFSGNRYYEQYF. The CDR3 DNA follows: TGCGCCAGCAGCCAAGAAGCCCCCTTTAGCGGGAACCGATACTACGAGCAGTACTTC.

The J gene is TRBJ2-7, the V gene TRBV5-1; weak D call: TRBD1 (6 bases). Per the germline V gene, CDR1 is SGHRS and CDR2 is YFSETQ. There are 17 residues in the CDR3. V lost 3 bases and J lost 2, with 21 bases in between. The CDR3 DNA follows: TGCGCCAGCAGCTACACCCCCGGGACAAGTTCCACCTACGAGCAGTACTTC. Translating gives CASSYTPGTSSTYEQYF. The whole variable domain, remainder taken from reference TRBV5-1 and TRBJ2-7, is KAGVTQTPRYLIKTRGQQVTLSCSPISGHRSVSWYQQTPGQGLQFLFEYFSETQRNKGNFPGRFSGRQFSNSRSEMNVSTLELGDSALYLCASSYTPGTSSTYEQYFGPGTRLTVT.

The rearrangement links TRBV25-1 to TRBJ2-7; 7 bases agree with TRBD2. Germline V gives CDR1 MGHDK, CDR2 SYGVNS. This CDR3 spans 15 amino acids. The junction had 6 bases not matched to a gene; V was cut back by 4 bases and J by 0 bases. In nucleotides, the CDR3 is TGTGCCAGCAGTGCCCCTAGCGGCTACTCCTACGAGCAGTACTTC. Translating it yields CASSAPSGYSYEQYF.

The V call is TRBV6-4, the J call TRBJ2-1, with TRBD1 matching over 8 bases. The CDR3 contains 14 residues. Germline CDR1 is MRHNA and CDR2 is SNTAGT. The V and J ends lost 2 bases and 8 bases, in that order; junction bases with no gene match: 5. CDR3 DNA sequence: TGTGCCAGCAGTGACCAGCAGGGGGCCTATGAGCAGTTCTTC. Protein sequence: CASSDQQGAYEQFF.

J is TRBJ2-1 and V is TRBV3-1 (or the pseudogene TRBV3-2); possible D gene TRBD1, 6 bases. From germline, CDR1 is LGHDT and CDR2 YNNKEL (reference sequence). This CDR3 contains 13 residues. V was clipped by 0 bases and J by 12 bases, with 12 bases between them. The CDR3, as DNA: TGTGCCAGCAGCCAAGAACAGGGCCGGGGGCAGTTCTTC. Translating gives CASSQEQGRGQFF.